The 26 T cell receptor beta chains below all came from one sample that was sequenced in a study of blood T cells in healthy people across ages. A second PCR, run for 7 to 11 cycles, used a sample-barcoded 5' primer plus a J-beta primer mix. A single record per CDR3 protein comes from TCRdb applying MiXCR to the 5' RACE reads. The table records about 640,000 distinct CDR3 sequences, about 30% of them present only once. The sample taken for sequencing was blood. The receptors were sampled from a woman at least 80 years old in good health.

This clonotype was found many times. The chain links TRBV30 to TRBJ2-5; possible D gene TRBD1, 5 bases. Trimming pared 8 bases from V and 6 bases from J, leaving 13 bases between. The CDR3 totals 11 residues. Germline assignment: CDR1 GTSNPN and CDR2 SVGIG (reference sequence). The CDR3 sequence is CALDQGQTQYF. The CDR3 bases are TGTGCCCTTGACCAGGGCCAGACCCAGTACTTC.

A note on this clonotype: Just one base apart from a much larger clone, this may be a read error. J is TRBJ2-1 and V is TRBV7-2; D is perhaps TRBD1 (5 bases). The V gene's germline CDR1 is SGHTA and CDR2 FQGNSA. The V gene lost 0 bases and the J gene lost 10 bases, with 16 bases spanning the gap. CDR3 length: 15 amino acids. The CDR3 region is CTSSLASQGIREQFF. The CDR3 DNA sequence: TGTACCAGCAGCTTAGCGAGCCAGGGAATCCGCGAGCAGTTCTTC. The full variable domain, rest sourced from reference TRBV7-2 and TRBJ2-1, is GAGVSQSPSNKVTEKGKDVELRCDPISGHTALYWYRQSLGQGLEFLIYFQGNSAPDKSGLPSDRFSAERTGGSVSTLTIQRTQQEDSAVYLCTSSLASQGIREQFFGPGTRLTVL.

About this clonotype: At one end the junction does not follow the germline gene, possibly because of a read error. This chain links TRBV7-8 with TRBJ2-3; no definite D call. CDR3 length: 14 amino acids. The germline V gene has CDR1 SGHVS and CDR2 FQNEAQ. CDR3: CASSLAASTVTQYF. In nucleotides, the CDR3 is TGTGCCAGCAGCTTAGCGGCGAGCACAGTTACGCAGTATTTT.

A note on this clonotype: Possible read error: a much larger clone is one base away. The rearrangement links TRBV7-9 to TRBJ1-2, with a weak D call TRBD1 (5 bases). The CDR3 sequence is 16 residues long. Germline CDR1 and CDR2: SEHNR and FQNEAQ (reference sequence). The CDR3 DNA reads TGTGCCAGCAGCTTGGGAAAGACAGTAGCTAACTATGGCCACACCTTC. This translates into CASSLGKTVANYGHTF. Using reference TRBV7-9 and TRBJ1-2 for the parts outside the CDR3, the full variable domain is DTGVSQNPRHKITKRGQNVTFRCDPISEHNRLYWYRQTLGQGPEFLTYFQNEAQLEKSRLLSDRFSAERPKGSFSTLEIQRTEQGDSAMYLCASSLGKTVANYGHTFGSGTRLTVV.

CDR3 nucleotide sequence: TGTGCCAGCAGTTATCCCCGGCAGGGACCCTACAATGAGCAGTTCTTC. Translation: CASSYPRQGPYNEQFF. J is TRBJ2-1 and V is TRBV6-6, with D perhaps given as TRBD1 or TRBD2 (5 bases each). The CDR3 is made up of 16 amino acids. The germline V gene has CDR1 MNHNY and CDR2 SVGAGI (reference sequence). Trimming took off 3 bases at V and 2 bases at J, with 14 bases between the two ends.

Comment on this clonotype: A clone one base away is much larger, so this may be a read error. The chain uses TRBV5-6 and TRBJ1-5; D is perhaps TRBD1 (6 bases). Germline CDR1 is SGHDT and CDR2 is YYEEEE. The CDR3 runs to 14 residues. The CDR3 bases are TGTGCCCGCAGTCTGGGGGGCGCCAATCAGCCCCAGCATTTT. Translated: CARSLGGANQPQHF.

The chain couples TRBV13 to TRBJ1-2; no clear D gene. Trimming cost V 2 bases and J 8 bases, with 12 bases left between them. The CDR3 length is 13 residues. Looked up from germline, CDR1 is PRHDT and CDR2 is FYEKMQ (reference sequence). The CDR3 is CASSLTASGGYTF. CDR3 DNA sequence: TGTGCCAGCAGCTTAACGGCCTCCGGGGGCTACACCTTC.

In this sample, this clonotype turned up many times. The gene calls are TRBV20-1 and TRBJ2-7, with TRBD2 matching 8 bases. CDR3 length: 15 amino acids. J lost 3 bases, V lost 2 bases, and 9 bases had no gene match. The germline CDR1 and CDR2 sequences are DFQATT and SNEGSKA (reference sequence). The CDR3 spells CSARSRLAYDYEQYF. CDR3 DNA: TGCAGTGCTAGAAGTAGACTAGCGTACGACTACGAGCAGTACTTC.

This clonotype was observed a handful of times. V and J are TRBV3-1 and TRBJ1-1, with 7 bases that match TRBD1. This CDR3 region has 12 residues. Germline trimming cut 4 bases from V and 10 bases from J; bases unmatched to any gene: 6. Germline loops: CDR1 LGHDT, CDR2 YNNKEL (reference sequence). CDR3 nucleotides: TGTGCCAGCAGCCGAAGGGGGCACCGAGCTTTCTTT. Translation: CASSRRGHRAFF.

The chain recombines TRBV30 with TRBJ2-3, with 10 positions matching TRBD2. V lost 0 bases, J lost 2 bases, and 8 bases stayed unmatched. The germline gives CDR1 GTSNPN, CDR2 SVGIG (reference sequence). CDR3 length: 17 residues. The DNA for the CDR3 is TGTGCCTGGAGTGTCGGTCTAGCGGGGGTTTCCACAGATACGCAGTATTTT. Translating gives CAWSVGLAGVSTDTQYF.

On this clonotype itself: With a much larger clone just one base away, this may be a read error. The rearrangement uses TRBV24-1 and TRBJ2-3; TRBD1 aligns across 12 bases. CDR3 length: 13 amino acids. Germline V lookup: CDR1 KGHDR, CDR2 SFDVKD. This CDR3 is CATGTGGTDSQYF. In DNA form, the CDR3 reads TGTGCCACCGGGACAGGGGGCACAGATTCGCAGTATTTT.

This clonotype was counted many times. The chain links TRBV15 to TRBJ2-7; no clear D. Germline CDR1 and CDR2: LNHNV and YYDKDF (reference sequence). Trimming cost V 0 bases and J 3 bases, with 6 bases left between them. The length of the CDR3 is 13 residues. The CDR3 protein is CATSRDVSYEQYF. CDR3 bases: TGTGCCACCAGCAGAGATGTGAGCTACGAGCAGTACTTC.

This rearrangement joins TRBV6-4 to TRBJ2-1; TRBD2 matches at 8 bases. The CDR3 contains 14 residues. The V segment lost 4 bases and the J segment 8 bases; nucleotides outside the gene matches: 7. The germline V gene encodes CDR1 MRHNA and CDR2 SNTAGT. The CDR3 loop reads CASSALAGSDEQFF. The CDR3 DNA reads TGTGCCAGCAGTGCCCTAGCGGGTAGCGATGAGCAGTTCTTC.

The V and J genes are TRBV6-6 and TRBJ1-6; 8 nucleotides align to TRBD1. The CDR3 runs to 14 residues. V trimming: 2 bases; J trimming: 10 bases; junction bases outside the gene matches: 4. Germline CDR1 is MNHNY and CDR2 is SVGAGI (reference sequence). Here the CDR3 DNA reads TGTGCCAGCAGTTACCGGGACAGGTTATCACCCCTCCACTTT. This codes for CASSYRDRLSPLHF.

This clonotype was seen ten or more times. The gene calls are TRBV20-1 and TRBJ2-7; 10 bases line up with TRBD1. The V gene end was trimmed by 3 bases and the J gene end by 1 base; junction bases not matched to a gene: 3. The CDR3 length is 14 residues. Germline V CDR1 and CDR2: DFQATT, SNEGSKA (reference sequence). The CDR3 is CSASGTGVSYEQYF. The CDR3 nucleotides are TGCAGTGCTAGTGGGACAGGGGTTTCCTACGAGCAGTACTTC.

Turning to this clonotype: A much larger clone lies one base from this, so it may be a read error. The chain employs TRBV24-1 and TRBJ2-1; D is uncertain. The CDR3 is made up of 13 amino acids. V dropped 0 bases and J dropped 9 bases, with 8 bases sitting between them. The germline CDR1 and CDR2 sequences are KGHDR and SFDVKD. CDR3 bases: TGTGCCACCAGTGATTTGGATCAGAGTGAGCAGTTCTTC. Translation gives CATSDLDQSEQFF.

This clonotype was picked up one time. As DNA, the CDR3 is TGTGCCAGCAGCTTCCGGGACAGGGTACTTTACGAGCAGTACTTC. Protein product: CASSFRDRVLYEQYF. The chain carries TRBV7-7 and TRBJ2-7; 9 bases match TRBD1. This CDR3 region has 15 residues. The V and J ends lost 3 bases and 4 bases, in that order; junction bases with no gene match: 7. Germline values: CDR1 SSHAT, CDR2 FNYEAQ (reference sequence).

This clonotype has only a few counts. Being one base from a much bigger clone, this may be a read error. This CDR3 reads CAGSKGRNEKLFF. CDR3 nucleotides: TGTGCCGGCAGCAAAGGACGTAATGAAAAACTGTTTTTT. The chain joins TRBV7-3 to TRBJ1-4; D gene unclear. This CDR3 spans 13 amino acids. Germline CDR1 reads SGHTA; CDR2 reads FQGTGA.

The chain employs TRBV5-1 and TRBJ1-1; no firm D call. The V end lost 0 bases, the J end lost 5 bases, and 8 bases lay between the germline ends. Per the germline V gene, CDR1 is SGHRS and CDR2 is YFSETQ. There are 13 residues in the CDR3. CDR3 nucleotide sequence: TGCGCCAGCAGCTTGGTTGGGAGAACTGAAGCTTTCTTT. Translation gives CASSLVGRTEAFF.

This clonotype has just one count. This may be a read error, as it is one base from a much larger clone. This chain connects TRBV29-1 to TRBJ1-1; possibly TRBD1 for D (5 bases). Per the germline V gene, CDR1 is SQVTM and CDR2 is ANQGSEA. The CDR3 spans 13 residues. The CDR3 DNA reads TGCAGCGTGGATGACAGTTTGAACACTAAAGCTTTCTTT. Amino acid sequence: CSVDDSLNTKAFF.

Only one count was recorded for this clonotype. The rearrangement joins TRBV7-2 to TRBJ2-3, with 8 bases matching TRBD2. The J segment lost 6 bases and the V segment lost 5 bases, leaving 10 bases of the junction unmatched. Germline lookup yields CDR1 SGHTA and CDR2 FQGNSA. This CDR3 is 15 amino acids long. CDR3 region: CASSPPGGAHDTQYF. In nucleotides, the CDR3 is TGTGCCAGCAGCCCCCCGGGGGGGGCGCACGATACGCAGTATTTT.

CDR3 coding DNA: TGTGCCAGCCGTCAGACGGATAATTCACCCCTCCACTTT. This translates into CASRQTDNSPLHF. J is TRBJ1-6 and V is TRBV18; no clear D. The CDR3 runs to 13 residues. Germline CDR1 and CDR2: KGHSH and LQKENI. Trimming removed 8 bases from V and 5 bases from J, with 10 bases in between.

In regard to this clonotype: A much bigger clone sits one base away, suggesting this may be a read error. This chain links TRBV7-9 with TRBJ2-5; D call uncertain. Per the germline V gene, CDR1 is SEHNR and CDR2 is FQNEAQ (reference sequence). The CDR3 runs 14 residues. Trimming removed 1 base from V and 11 bases from J, with 17 bases in between. CDR3 sequence: CASSLVRSNNEQYF. Written as DNA, the CDR3 is TGTGCCAGCAGCTTAGTCAGGTCCAACAATGAGCAGTACTTC.

As concerns this clonotype: The conserved phenylalanine or tryptophan normally closing the CDR3 is absent here, so this likely arose from a read error. The rearrangement links TRBV5-1 to TRBJ2-1, with D possibly TRBD1 on 6 matching bases. Matching the DNA end better, TRBJ2-7 makes the J call doubtful. Germline V gene data show CDR1 as SGHRS and CDR2 as YFSETQ. The CDR3 contains 12 residues. The chain's CDR3 is CASSAQGYEQYI. CDR3 coding DNA: TGCGCCAGCAGCGCACAGGGCTACGAGCAGTACATC.

Concerning this clonotype itself: A read error may explain this, as a much larger clone is one base away. The chain joins TRBV5-1 to TRBJ1-5; D remains ambiguous. V was shortened by 4 bases and J by 7 bases, with 18 bases between the two germline ends. In germline, CDR1 is SGHRS, CDR2 YFSETQ. The length of the CDR3 is 15 residues. CDR3 nucleotide sequence: TGCGCCAGCAGCCCCTCGGATACCCACCAACAGCCCCAGCATTTT. Its protein is CASSPSDTHQQPQHF.

Comment on this clonotype: Given a much more abundant clone one base away, this may be a read error. V and J are TRBV6-2 or TRBV6-3 and TRBJ2-1; weak D call: TRBD1 (6 bases). Germline loops: CDR1 MNHEY, CDR2 SVGEGT. The CDR3 contains 15 residues. CDR3 protein: CVSGTRGSSYNEQFF. CDR3 in DNA: TGTGTCAGCGGTACGAGGGGGAGCTCCTACAATGAGCAGTTCTTC.